What follows are 3 T cell receptor beta chains derived from one specimen sequenced in a study of vaccination effects on CD4 cells after COVID-19. Sequencing in the ViraFEST assay came after antigen-specific CD4+ T cells had been expanded with viral peptide pools, which were used to stimulate PBMC. Cultured cells yielded isolated CD4+ T cells after nine to ten days. Vaccinated recipients, who were negative for nucleocapsid antibodies, had no history of SARS-CoV-2 infection. TCRdb's table, derived via immunoSEQ multiplex PCR, lists solely in-frame clones and lacks some. The sample comprises under 40,000 clones, 60% to 75% of which are singletons, and approximately 30% rests with the top ten. Their antigens remain unidentified. The material was CD4+ T cells from PBMCs cultured with HCoV-OC43 spike peptides, obtained before COVID-19 vaccination. Documented subset: HCoV-OC43 spike overlapping peptide pool stimulation. These receptors came from a human donor who received a COVID-19 vaccine.

This chain links TRBV20-1 with TRBJ2-5; D gene unclear. V was pared by 5 bases and J by 4 bases, with 5 bases between. CDR1 and CDR2 from the germline V gene are DFQATT and SNEGSKA (reference sequence). The CDR3 is made up of 10 amino acids. CDR3 nucleotides: TGCAGTGCTGGGCGAGAGACCCAGTACTTC. It specifies CSAGRETQYF.

The rearrangement joins TRBV9 to TRBJ1-1; unclear D gene. Per the germline V gene, CDR1 is SGDLS and CDR2 is YYNGEE. Between the trimmed V and J ends, which lost 4 bases and 1 base, there was a span of 14 bases. The CDR3 covers 15 residues. DNA of the CDR3: TGTGCCAGCAGCCCCCCATTGGGCGGGAACACTGAAGCTTTCTTT. Its protein product is CASSPPLGGNTEAFF.

This clone was counted a few times. The genes are TRBV4-1 and TRBJ1-4, with D hard to call. This CDR3 spans 13 amino acids. Trimming removed 3 bases at V and 4 bases at J, with 6 bases between. In germline, CDR1 is MGHRA, CDR2 YSYEKL. The CDR3 region is CASSHPYNEKLFF. The DNA of the CDR3 is TGCGCCAGCAGCCACCCATATAATGAAAAACTGTTTTTT.